This T cell receptor beta chain came from a study of CD8 T cells in Susac syndrome. Study-level results: The study recognized that the number of individuals in its TCR sequencing and HLA analysis was relatively small.

Reverse transcription of roughly 0.45 to 1 ug RNA used random hexamers. TCRdb ran MiXCR on the immunoSEQ multiplex PCR reads and lists one entry per CDR3 protein. The sample includes 250,000 to 350,000 distinct CDR3 sequences, about 91% of them seen just once. Sequencing of TCR beta was performed on blood CD8+ and CD4+ T cells. The multiple sclerosis controls were treatment-naive patients with relapsing-remitting disease that was stable or active. A note on this clonotype: Antigen specificity is unknown.

The CDR3 length is 16 residues. Germline V gene data show CDR1 as SGHNT and CDR2 as YYREEE (reference sequence). V lost 2 bases and J lost 3, with 15 bases in between. This sequence joins TRBV5-4 and TRBJ2-1, with a possible D match to TRBD2 (6 bases). The clonotype originates from a human donor with multiple sclerosis. Sequencing input: CD4+ T cells from PBMCs. This CDR3 reads CASSFAPAEGYNEQFF. The DNA of the CDR3 is TGTGCCAGCAGCTTCGCCCCCGCGGAGGGCTACAATGAGCAGTTCTTC.